This entry describes one TCR beta chain. Assay: immunoSEQ multiplex PCR; the TCRdb copy retains only in-frame clones and omits some. The data contain approximately 330,000 clones, around 90% of them singletons. V was cut by 2 bases and J by 1 base, with 12 bases left in between. CDR1 MNHEY and CDR2 SMNVEV come from the germline V gene (reference sequence). This CDR3 spans 15 amino acids. This sample was included in a study of blood T cell repertoires in COVID-19. This sequence originates from a young man with COVID-19, enrolled during active disease. The chain combines TRBV27 with TRBJ2-7; D is undetermined. What was sequenced was peripheral blood. The CDR3 bases are TGTGCCAGCAGTTTAAAGCCGCATCCTTCCTACGAGCAGTACTTC. This codes for CASSLKPHPSYEQYF.